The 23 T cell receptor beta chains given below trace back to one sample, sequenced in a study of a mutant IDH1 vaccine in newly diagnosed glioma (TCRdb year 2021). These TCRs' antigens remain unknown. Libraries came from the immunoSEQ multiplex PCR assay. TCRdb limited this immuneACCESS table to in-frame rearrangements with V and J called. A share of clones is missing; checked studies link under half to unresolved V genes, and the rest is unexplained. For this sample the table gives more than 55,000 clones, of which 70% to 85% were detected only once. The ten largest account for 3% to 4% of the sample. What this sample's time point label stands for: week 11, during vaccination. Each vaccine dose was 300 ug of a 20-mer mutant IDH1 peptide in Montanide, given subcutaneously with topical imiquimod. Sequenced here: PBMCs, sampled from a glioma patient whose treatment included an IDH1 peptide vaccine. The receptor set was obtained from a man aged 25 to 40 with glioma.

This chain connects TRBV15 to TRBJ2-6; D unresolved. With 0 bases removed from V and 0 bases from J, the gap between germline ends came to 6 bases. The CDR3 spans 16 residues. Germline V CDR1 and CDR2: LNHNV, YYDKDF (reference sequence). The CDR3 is CATSRDVDSGANVLTF. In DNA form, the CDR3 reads TGTGCCACCAGCAGAGATGTGGACTCTGGGGCCAACGTCCTGACTTTC. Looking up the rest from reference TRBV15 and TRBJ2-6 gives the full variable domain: DAMVIQNPRYQVTQFGKPVTLSCSQTLNHNVMYWYQQKSSQAPKLLFHYYDKDFNNEADTPDNFQSRRPNTSFCFLDIRSPGLGDTAMYLCATSRDVDSGANVLTFGAGSRLTVL.

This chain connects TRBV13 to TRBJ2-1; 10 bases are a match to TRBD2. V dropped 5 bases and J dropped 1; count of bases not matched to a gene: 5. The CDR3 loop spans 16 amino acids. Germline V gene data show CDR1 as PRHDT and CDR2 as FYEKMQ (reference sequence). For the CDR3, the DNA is TGTGCCAGCAGCCCAAGCGGGGGGGCATCCTACAATGAGCAGTTCTTC. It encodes CASSPSGGASYNEQFF.

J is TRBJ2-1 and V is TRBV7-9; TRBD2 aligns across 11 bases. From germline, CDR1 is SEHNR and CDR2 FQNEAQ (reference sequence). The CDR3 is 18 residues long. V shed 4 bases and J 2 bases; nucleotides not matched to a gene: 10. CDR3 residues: CASSSRRGSGGAYNEQFF. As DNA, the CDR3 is TGTGCCAGCAGCTCCCGGAGGGGTAGCGGGGGGGCCTACAATGAGCAGTTCTTC.

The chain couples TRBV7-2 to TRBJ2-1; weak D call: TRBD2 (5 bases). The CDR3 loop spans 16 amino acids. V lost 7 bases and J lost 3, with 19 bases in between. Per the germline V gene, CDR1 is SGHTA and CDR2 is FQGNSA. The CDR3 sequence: CASNLRASRSYNEQFF. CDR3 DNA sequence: TGTGCCAGCAACCTCCGGGCTAGCAGAAGCTACAATGAGCAGTTCTTC.

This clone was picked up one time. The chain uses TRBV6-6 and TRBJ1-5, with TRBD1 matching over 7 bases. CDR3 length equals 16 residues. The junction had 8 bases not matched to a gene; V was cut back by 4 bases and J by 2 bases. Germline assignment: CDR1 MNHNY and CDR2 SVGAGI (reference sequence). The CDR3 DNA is TGTGCCAGCAGTTCCCGACAGGGACTAGGCAATCAGCCCCAGCATTTT. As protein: CASSSRQGLGNQPQHF.

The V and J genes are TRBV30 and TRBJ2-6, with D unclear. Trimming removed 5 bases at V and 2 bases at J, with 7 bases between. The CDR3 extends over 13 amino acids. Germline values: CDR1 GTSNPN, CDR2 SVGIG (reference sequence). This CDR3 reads CAWDGTGANVLTF. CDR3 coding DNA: TGTGCCTGGGATGGGACTGGGGCCAACGTCCTGACTTTC.

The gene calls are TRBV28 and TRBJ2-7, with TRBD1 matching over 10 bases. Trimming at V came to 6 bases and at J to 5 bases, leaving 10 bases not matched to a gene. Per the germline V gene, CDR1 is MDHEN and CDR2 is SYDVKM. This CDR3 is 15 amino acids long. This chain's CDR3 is CASRGPGQGYHEQYF. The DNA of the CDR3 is TGTGCCAGCAGGGGCCCGGGACAGGGGTACCACGAGCAGTACTTC. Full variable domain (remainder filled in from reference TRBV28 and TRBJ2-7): DVKVTQSSRYLVKRTGEKVFLECVQDMDHENMFWYRQDPGLGLRLIYFSYDVKMKEKGDIPEGYSVSREKKERFSLILESASTNQTSMYLCASRGPGQGYHEQYFGPGTRLTVT.

CDR3 sequence: CASSLNTGTASYEQYF. In DNA form, the CDR3 reads TGTGCCAGCTCACTCAACACCGGGACAGCTTCCTACGAGCAGTACTTC. The chain uses TRBV18 and TRBJ2-7; 7 bases fit TRBD1. The length of the CDR3 is 16 residues. Germline assignment: CDR1 KGHSH and CDR2 LQKENI. Unmatched junction bases numbered 10, after V lost 4 bases and J lost 1 base.

The CDR3 is CASSPARAGELFF. In DNA form, the CDR3 reads TGTGCCAGCAGCCCTGCTAGGGCCGGGGAGCTGTTTTTT. The J gene is TRBJ2-2, the V gene TRBV9; D remains ambiguous. Trimming removed 4 bases from V and 6 bases from J, with 10 bases in between. The CDR3 runs to 13 residues. The germline CDR1 and CDR2 sequences are SGDLS and YYNGEE. Filled out from reference TRBV9 and TRBJ2-2, the complete variable domain reads DSGVTQTPKHLITATGQRVTLRCSPRSGDLSVYWYQQSLDQGLQFLIQYYNGEERAKGNILERFSAQQFPDLHSELNLSSLELGDSALYFCASSPARAGELFFGEGSRLTVL.

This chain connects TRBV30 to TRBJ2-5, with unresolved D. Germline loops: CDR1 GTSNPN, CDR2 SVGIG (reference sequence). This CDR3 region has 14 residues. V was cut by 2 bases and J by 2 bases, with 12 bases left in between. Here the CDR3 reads CAWSPADIQETQYF. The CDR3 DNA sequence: TGTGCCTGGAGTCCCGCAGACATTCAAGAGACCCAGTACTTC. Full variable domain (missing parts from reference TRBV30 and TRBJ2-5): SQTIHQWPATLVQPVGSPLSLECTVEGTSNPNLYWYRQAAGRGLQLLFYSVGIGQISSEVPQNLSASRPQDRQFILSSKKLLLSDSGFYLCAWSPADIQETQYFGPGTRLLVL.

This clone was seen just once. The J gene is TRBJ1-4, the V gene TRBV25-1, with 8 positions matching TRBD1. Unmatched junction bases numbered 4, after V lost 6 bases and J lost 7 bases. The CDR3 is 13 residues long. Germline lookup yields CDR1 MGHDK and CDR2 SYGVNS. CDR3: CASRDRGFEKLFF. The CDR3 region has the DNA TGTGCCAGCAGAGACAGGGGTTTTGAAAAACTGTTTTTT.

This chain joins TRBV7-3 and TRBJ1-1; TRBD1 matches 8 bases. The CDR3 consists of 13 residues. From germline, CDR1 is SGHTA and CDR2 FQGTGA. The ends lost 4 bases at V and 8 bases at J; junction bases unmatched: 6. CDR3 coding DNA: TGTGCCAGCAGCTCCGGACAGGGCTTGGAAGCTTTCTTT. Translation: CASSSGQGLEAFF.

The CDR3 spells CASSLVGRLAGPYYNEQFF. The CDR3 region has the DNA TGTGCCAGCAGCTTAGTAGGGCGACTAGCGGGACCCTACTACAATGAGCAGTTCTTC. V is TRBV7-8 and J is TRBJ2-1, with 11 bases fitting TRBD2. With V trimmed by 1 base and J by 3 bases, 11 bases remained unmatched. Germline V gives CDR1 SGHVS, CDR2 FQNEAQ. This CDR3 comprises 19 residues.

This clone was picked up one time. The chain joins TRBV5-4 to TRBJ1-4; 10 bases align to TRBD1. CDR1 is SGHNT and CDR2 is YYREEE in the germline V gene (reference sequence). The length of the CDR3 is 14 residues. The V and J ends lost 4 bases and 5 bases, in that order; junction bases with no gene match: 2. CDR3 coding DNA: TGTGCCAGCAGCCGGGGACAGGGGAATGAAAAACTGTTTTTT. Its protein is CASSRGQGNEKLFF.

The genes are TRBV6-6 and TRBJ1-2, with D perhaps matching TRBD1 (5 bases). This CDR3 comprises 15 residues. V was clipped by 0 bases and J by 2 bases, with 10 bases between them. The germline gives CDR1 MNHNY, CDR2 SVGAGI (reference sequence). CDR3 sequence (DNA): TGTGCCAGCAGTTACTCGGGGACCGGGAACTATGGCTACACCTTC. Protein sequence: CASSYSGTGNYGYTF.

CDR3 residues: CASSEVAPSEQFF. The CDR3 region has the DNA TGTGCCAGCAGTGAAGTGGCACCCAGTGAGCAGTTCTTC. V is TRBV6-1 and J is TRBJ2-1; D gene unclear. The CDR3 is made up of 13 amino acids. Looked up from germline, CDR1 is MNHNS and CDR2 is SASEGT. V lost 1 base and J 9 bases, leaving 10 bases between the germline ends.

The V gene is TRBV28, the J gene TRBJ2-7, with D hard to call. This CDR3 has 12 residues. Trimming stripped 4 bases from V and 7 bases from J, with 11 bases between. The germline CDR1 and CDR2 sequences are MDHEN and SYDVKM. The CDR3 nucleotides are TGTGCCAGCAGTTCCCCGGATGGAGAGCAGTACTTC. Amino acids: CASSSPDGEQYF.

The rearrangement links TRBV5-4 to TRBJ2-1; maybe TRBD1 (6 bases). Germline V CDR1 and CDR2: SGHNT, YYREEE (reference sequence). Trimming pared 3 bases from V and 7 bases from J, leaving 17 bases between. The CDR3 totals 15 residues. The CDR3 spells CASSSDHRAGNEQFF. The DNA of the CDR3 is TGTGCCAGCAGCTCGGATCACAGGGCTGGTAATGAGCAGTTCTTC.

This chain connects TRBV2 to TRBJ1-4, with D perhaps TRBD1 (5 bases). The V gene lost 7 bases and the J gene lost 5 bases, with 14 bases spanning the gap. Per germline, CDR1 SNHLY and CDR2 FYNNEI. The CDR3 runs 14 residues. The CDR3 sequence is CASIEGSRNEKLFF. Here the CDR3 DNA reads TGTGCCAGCATAGAGGGGTCAAGGAATGAAAAACTGTTTTTT.

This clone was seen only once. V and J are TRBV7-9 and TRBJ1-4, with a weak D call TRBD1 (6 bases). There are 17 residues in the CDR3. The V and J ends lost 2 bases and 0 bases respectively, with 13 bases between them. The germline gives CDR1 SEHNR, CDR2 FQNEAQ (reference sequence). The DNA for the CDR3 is TGTGCCAGCAGCTTAATAGGGGGGAGCGCAACTAATGAAAAACTGTTTTTT. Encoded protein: CASSLIGGSATNEKLFF.

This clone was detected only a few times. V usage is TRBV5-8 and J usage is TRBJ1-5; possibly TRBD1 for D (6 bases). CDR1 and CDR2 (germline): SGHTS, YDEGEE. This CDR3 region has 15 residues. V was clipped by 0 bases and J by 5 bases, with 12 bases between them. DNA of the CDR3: TGTGCCAGCAGCTTGGGGGACACGACTTATCAGCCCCAGCATTTT. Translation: CASSLGDTTYQPQHF.

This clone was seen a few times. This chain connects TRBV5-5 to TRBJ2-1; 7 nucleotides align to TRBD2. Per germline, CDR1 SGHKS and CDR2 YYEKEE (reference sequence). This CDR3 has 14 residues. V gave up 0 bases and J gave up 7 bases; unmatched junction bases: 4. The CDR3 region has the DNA TGTGCCAGCAGCTTGGAGAGGACTAGGAATGAGCAGTTCTTC. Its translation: CASSLERTRNEQFF.

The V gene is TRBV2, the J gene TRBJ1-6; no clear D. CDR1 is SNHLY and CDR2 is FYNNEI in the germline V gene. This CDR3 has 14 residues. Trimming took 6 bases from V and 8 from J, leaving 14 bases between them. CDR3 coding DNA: TGTGCCAGCAGCGTTGACGTAGGATATTCACCCCTCCACTTT. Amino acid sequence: CASSVDVGYSPLHF.